This T cell receptor beta chain emerged from a study of control samples from healthy donors and cancer patients. Libraries were prepared by immunoSEQ multiplex PCR; TCRdb keeps only in-frame clonotypes and omits some of them. The table has 55,000 to 65,000 clones, approximately 87% seen once. Trimming took 3 bases from V and 1 from J, leaving 9 bases between them. This CDR3 contains 13 residues. Looked up from germline, CDR1 is DFQATT and CDR2 is SNEGSKA (reference sequence). This sequence originates from a woman in her fifties or sixties with lung cancer. The rearrangement links TRBV20-1 to TRBJ1-2, with D uncertain. The sequenced sample was PBMCs. The CDR3 here is CSASWRDNYGYTF. The CDR3 coding sequence is TGCAGTGCTAGTTGGAGAGATAACTATGGCTACACCTTC.